This T cell receptor beta chain was sequenced during a study of tumor-infiltrating lymphocytes in primary liver carcinoma. Background on the study: Patients of both sexes were 30 to 69 years old. Stage T1-T3 N0M0 and a size of about 4.2 to 10 cm characterized the tumors. Read depth, roughly 3.65 to 7.13 million productive TCRbeta reads, did not differ significantly between tissues.

The CDR3 length is 11 residues. Co-extraction of both nucleic acids (RNA and DNA) used about 20-33 mg of unsorted bulk tissue. Surgical resection was used to treat these primary liver carcinoma patients. The template, roughly 0.45 ug total RNA, yielded TCR beta cDNA made with a constant-region primer. Generation of the TCR beta libraries relied on three nested multiplex PCR rounds using slightly modified ARM-PCR. Two initial PCR rounds of approximately 10 cycles each paired TRBV1-TRBV30 forward primers with a C-beta reverse primer. A single record per CDR3 protein comes from TCRdb applying MiXCR to the multiplex PCR reads. Of tens of thousands of distinct CDR3 sequences listed, 60% to 75% are singletons. The count of this clonotype is one. Germline is not matched at one junction end, which may reflect a read error.

The TCR sequence derives from a middle-aged man with primary liver carcinoma and hepatitis B virus infection. V gene TRBV12-3 or TRBV12-4 combines with J gene TRBJ2-7; D might be TRBD2 (6 bases). Material: liver tumor tissue from sampling region 4. Described subset: tumor region T4, right-lateral pole. The CDR3 is CSSNLGGEQYF. CDR3 DNA sequence: TGTTCCAGCAATTTGGGGGGCGAGCAGTACTTC.